This T cell receptor (beta chain) was profiled in a study of blood T cell repertoires in COVID-19. Unmatched junction bases numbered 5, after V lost 4 bases and J lost 6 bases. CDR1 is SNHLY and CDR2 is FYNNEI in the germline V gene. The CDR3 loop spans 14 amino acids. Only in-frame clones appear in the TCRdb table, and some are missing; sequencing was by immunoSEQ multiplex PCR. The sample holds 150,000 to 200,000 clones; 82% are singletons and the top ten take roughly 6.4%. The chain has TRBV2 and TRBJ1-2; TRBD1 matches 10 bases. Sequencing was done on a sample of peripheral blood. The clonotype originates from a woman between 35 and 50 years old with COVID-19, enrolled during active disease. CDR3 bases: TGTGCCAGCAGTGGCGGACAGGGGGTAGATGGCTACACCTTC. Translated: CASSGGQGVDGYTF.